The 13 T cell receptor beta chains in this list originate from one sample, sequenced in a study of tumor-infiltrating lymphocytes in primary liver carcinoma. Co-extraction yielded RNA and DNA from approximately 22-30 mg of unsorted bulk tissue. With around 490 ng total RNA as template and a constant-region primer, TCR beta cDNA was made. Three-round nested multiplex PCR performed with slightly modified ARM-PCR produced the TCR beta libraries. With TRBV1-TRBV30 forward primers and a C-beta reverse primer, the first two PCR rounds were run for 10 cycles each. TCRdb recomputed calls from the multiplex PCR reads with MiXCR, one row per CDR3 protein. The sample includes more than 100,000 distinct CDR3 sequences, roughly 70% of them seen just once. The sequenced material came from tumor-adjacent normal liver tissue. The receptors were gathered from a woman aged 55-75 years with primary liver carcinoma and hepatitis B virus infection.

The CDR3 DNA reads as TGTGCCAGCAGCCAAGCAGGAGGGACCCCCGGAAACACCATATATTTT. It translates to CASSQAGGTPGNTIYF. The chain carries TRBV4-2 and TRBJ1-3; weak D call: TRBD1 (5 bases). Trimming left V 1 base short and J 4 bases short, with 14 bases between. Germline CDR1 reads LGHNA; CDR2 reads YNFKEQ. This CDR3 has 16 amino acids.

Concerning this clonotype: The junction departs from the called germline gene at one end, perhaps through a read error. This chain connects TRBV6-1 to TRBJ1-1, with unresolved D. Germline CDR1 MNHNS, CDR2 SASEGT. CDR3 length equals 14 residues. Here the CDR3 reads CACSRYGEESEAFF. CDR3 DNA: TGTGCCTGCAGTCGATATGGGGAGGAATCCGAAGCTTTCTTT.

The chain is built from TRBV12-3 or TRBV12-4 and TRBJ1-6; 7 bases are shared with TRBD1. V shed 5 bases, J shed 9 bases, and the junction held 7 bases outside the gene matches. There are 14 residues in the CDR3. As DNA, the CDR3 is TGTGCCAGCAGTAGTGAGACAGGGACTTCACCCCTCCACTTT. It specifies CASSSETGTSPLHF.

Worth noting for this clonotype: Because the CDR3 is missing its conserved closing phenylalanine or tryptophan, this is likely a read error. The rearrangement links TRBV11-2 to TRBJ2-5; D not certain. CDR3 length: 11 residues. In germline, CDR1 is SGHAT, CDR2 FQNNGV. In DNA, the CDR3 is TGTGCCGGCAGCTTACTTGAGACCCAGTACCTC. As protein: CAGSLLETQYL.

Concerning this clonotype itself: This CDR3 is missing its conserved last phenylalanine or tryptophan, likely due to a read error. The DNA is omitted, as the CDR3 cannot be located on it reliably, and the CDR3 follows TCRdb's listing. The rearrangement joins TRBV7-8 to TRBJ2-1; TRBD2, as called in the table, went unchecked against the DNA. Germline CDR1 SGHVS, CDR2 FQNEAQ. The CDR3 is 19 amino acids long, termini counted. CDR3 residues: CASSPPLAGHLPLSIEQFS.

On this clonotype: Being one base from a much bigger clone, this may be a read error. The chain has TRBV7-9 and TRBJ1-5; D gene unclear. The CDR3 totals 13 residues. Germline CDR1 SEHNR, CDR2 FQNEAQ (reference sequence). The CDR3 loop reads CTSSLGRNQPQHF. In DNA form, the CDR3 reads TGTACCAGCAGCTTAGGACGGAATCAGCCCCAGCATTTT.

Only one count was recorded for this clonotype. This could be a read error, since a much larger clone is one nucleotide away. The chain has TRBV24-1 and TRBJ2-1; possibly TRBD1 for D (5 bases). Trimming stripped 1 base from V and 5 bases from J, with 5 bases between. The germline V gene has CDR1 KGHDR and CDR2 SFDVKD. The length of the CDR3 is 13 residues. This CDR3 is CATSDLGDNEQFF. CDR3 DNA: TGTGCCACCAGTGATTTAGGGGACAATGAGCAGTTCTTC.

Remarks on this clonotype: The junction departs from germline at one end; a sequencing error may be responsible. This rearrangement joins TRBV12-3 or TRBV12-4 to TRBJ2-1; 7 bases agree with TRBD2. The CDR3 has 19 amino acids. The CDR3 nucleotides read TGTGCCAGCAGTCCCATAGGGGCGGGGGACCCAACACATTACAATGAGCAATTCTTC. This translates into CASSPIGAGDPTHYNEQFF.

Comment on this clonotype: The CDR3 carries no conserved terminal phenylalanine or tryptophan, so it likely arises from a read error. The V call is TRBV29-1, the J call TRBJ2-1; TRBD1 matches at 7 bases. In germline, CDR1 is SQVTM, CDR2 ANQGSEA. This CDR3 has 14 amino acids. CDR3 amino acids: CGVQGGTGASGQFL. For the CDR3, the DNA is TGCGGCGTCCAAGGGGGTACAGGGGCGAGTGGGCAGTTCTTG.

The rearrangement links TRBV30 to TRBJ2-2; the D gene is possibly TRBD1 (5 bases). Germline assignment: CDR1 GTSNPN and CDR2 SVGIG (reference sequence). The CDR3 consists of 14 residues. Trimming removed 2 bases at V and 4 bases at J, with 11 bases between. CDR3 loop: CAWSTGLGTGELFF. In DNA form, the CDR3 reads TGTGCCTGGAGTACAGGATTAGGCACCGGGGAGCTGTTTTTT.

This clonotype was found many times. This rearrangement joins TRBV28 to TRBJ1-5; TRBD1 might be the D (6 bases). Germline V gene data show CDR1 as MDHEN and CDR2 as SYDVKM. The length of the CDR3 is 14 residues. V was trimmed by 3 bases and J by 4 bases, leaving 10 bases between them. The CDR3: CASSLGAGNQPQHF. CDR3 DNA sequence: TGTGCCAGCAGTTTGGGGGCGGGGAATCAGCCCCAGCATTTT.

This chain connects TRBV18 to TRBJ2-7; no firm D call. CDR1 is KGHSH, CDR2 LQKENI, per germline. The length of the CDR3 is 12 residues. Trimming left V 6 bases short and J 2 bases short, with 8 bases between. CDR3 sequence: CASSAVTYEQYF. CDR3 bases: TGTGCCAGCTCGGCCGTTACCTACGAGCAGTACTTC.

On this clonotype itself: Because the CDR3 is missing its conserved closing phenylalanine or tryptophan, this is likely a read error. The CDR3, as DNA: TGCGCCAGCAGCCATGGGACAGTGTACACTGAAGCTTTCGTT. Translating gives CASSHGTVYTEAFV. The chain carries TRBV5-1 and TRBJ1-1, with TRBD1 matching over 7 bases. The CDR3 runs to 14 residues. Germline V lookup: CDR1 SGHRS, CDR2 YFSETQ. After removal of 4 bases from V and 3 bases from J, the junction contained 6 bases not matched to a gene.